Presented here are 8 T cell receptor beta chains from one specimen sequenced in a study of blood T cells in healthy people across ages. Sample-barcoded 5' priming and a J-beta primer mix drove a second PCR of about 7 to 11 cycles. TCRdb reprocessed the 5' RACE reads via MiXCR and lists one record per CDR3 protein. The sample carries 650,000 to 700,000 distinct CDR3 sequences, over 40% recorded once. What was sequenced was blood. These receptors all come from a woman aged 80 or older in good health.

The V gene is TRBV12-3 or TRBV12-4, the J gene TRBJ2-3; D might be TRBD1 or TRBD2, each matching 5 bases. Trimming removed 4 bases at V and 4 bases at J, with 15 bases between. The CDR3 runs to 15 residues. The CDR3 sequence: CASSSARGVADTQYF. In nucleotides, the CDR3 is TGTGCCAGCAGTTCGGCTAGAGGGGTCGCAGATACGCAGTATTTT.

The chain uses TRBV6-6 and TRBJ1-2; no clear D gene. The length of the CDR3 is 12 residues. V was clipped by 7 bases and J by 4 bases, with 10 bases between them. CDR1 is MNHNY and CDR2 is SVGAGI in the germline V gene (reference sequence). This CDR3 reads CASIDIPYGYTF. CDR3 nucleotide sequence: TGTGCCAGCATTGACATTCCCTATGGCTACACCTTC.

This clonotype was picked up a small number of times. The CDR3 nucleotides are TGTGCCAGCAGGACTACGAGAAACTTCGAGCAGTACTTC. Translated: CASRTTRNFEQYF. The chain links TRBV28 to TRBJ2-7, with D possibly being TRBD2 (5 bases). Germline lookup yields CDR1 MDHEN and CDR2 SYDVKM. The CDR3 is 13 amino acids. V was clipped by 6 bases and J by 6 bases, with 15 bases between them.

The V gene is TRBV2, the J gene TRBJ1-2; a weak D match, TRBD1 (6 bases). Deletions cut 6 bases from V and 2 bases from J, with 16 bases between. Germline V CDR1 and CDR2: SNHLY, FYNNEI. This CDR3 is built from 15 residues. The CDR3 here is CASRGARGNNYGYTF. In nucleotides, the CDR3 is TGTGCCAGCAGGGGGGCGCGGGGCAACAACTATGGCTACACCTTC.

This clonotype was detected ten times or more. The genes are TRBV7-3 and TRBJ2-7, with 8 bases matching TRBD1. CDR1 SGHTA and CDR2 FQGTGA come from the germline V gene. This CDR3 is 15 amino acids long. Trimming took 5 bases from V and 2 from J; bases not matched to a gene: 8. The CDR3 protein is CASSRTGTGPYEQYF. In DNA form, the CDR3 reads TGTGCCAGCAGCAGGACCGGGACAGGACCCTACGAGCAGTACTTC.

This clonotype was recorded at least ten times. J is TRBJ2-1 and V is TRBV7-9; D gene uncertain. Trimming pared 5 bases from V and 2 bases from J, leaving 13 bases between. Germline V lookup: CDR1 SEHNR, CDR2 FQNEAQ (reference sequence). The CDR3 has 15 residues. The CDR3, as DNA: TGTGCCAGCAGCCGGTTGGGTGGGGCCTACAATGAGCAGTTCTTC. Its protein product is CASSRLGGAYNEQFF.

The chain couples TRBV15 to TRBJ2-5; D assignment may be TRBD1 or TRBD2 (5 bases each). The V end was cut by 8 bases, the J end by 1 base, with 23 bases between. The CDR3 covers 17 residues. Germline CDR1 LNHNV, CDR2 YYDKDF (reference sequence). The CDR3 loop reads CATYLWRPLGTQETQYF. Written as DNA, the CDR3 is TGTGCCACCTATCTGTGGAGGCCTTTGGGGACCCAAGAGACCCAGTACTTC.

This clonotype has just one count. This may be a read error: a much more frequent sequence differs by one nucleotide. The gene calls are TRBV7-2 and TRBJ2-3, with no clear D. This CDR3 has 13 amino acids. Trimming removed 8 bases at V and 3 bases at J, with 12 bases between. Germline V CDR1 and CDR2: SGHTA, FQGNSA. CDR3 nucleotides: TGTGCCAGCGGACCACCGGCGACAGATACGCAGTATTTT. The encoded protein is CASGPPATDTQYF.